This entry lists 4 T cell receptor beta chains sequenced from one sample in a study of control samples from healthy donors and cancer patients. Method: immunoSEQ multiplex PCR; TCRdb's copy keeps in-frame clones and lacks some. Of approximately 130,000 clones listed, about 89% are singletons. The sequenced material came from blood. The receptors derive from a man aged 55 to 70 in good health.

This clone was picked up a small number of times. DNA for the CDR3: TGTGCCATCAGTGAAAGACAGACCCTGGACGAGCAGTACTTC. Its protein is CAISERQTLDEQYF. V gene TRBV10-3 combines with J gene TRBJ2-7; D may be TRBD1 (5 bases). The CDR3 consists of 14 residues. In germline, CDR1 is ENHRY, CDR2 SYGVKD. Trimming shortened V by 3 bases and J by 5 bases, and 14 bases separated the two germline ends.

The CDR3 sequence is CASSPWAPTGGYTF. CDR3 bases: TGTGCCAGTAGTCCGTGGGCGCCGACGGGCGGCTACACCTTC. This rearrangement joins TRBV19 to TRBJ1-2; D call uncertain. The CDR3 is 14 amino acids. The V end lost 5 bases, the J end lost 8 bases, and 18 bases lay between the germline ends. Germline V lookup: CDR1 LNHDA, CDR2 SQIVND (reference sequence). The whole variable domain, filled in from reference TRBV19 and TRBJ1-2, reads DGGITQSPKYLFRKEGQNVTLSCEQNLNHDAMYWYRQDPGQGLRLIYYSQIVNDFQKGDIAEGYSVSREKKESFPLTVTSAQKNPTAFYLCASSPWAPTGGYTFGSGTRLTVV.

The V call is TRBV2, the J call TRBJ1-4, with a weak D call TRBD1 (6 bases). The CDR3 contains 16 residues. V gave up 8 bases and J gave up 0 bases, with 16 bases separating them. Germline assignment: CDR1 SNHLY and CDR2 FYNNEI. The DNA for the CDR3 is TGTGCCAGCCGCGGGGGGCAGGGTACAACTAATGAAAAACTGTTTTTT. Encoded protein: CASRGGQGTTNEKLFF.

This sequence joins TRBV19 and TRBJ1-5; 10 bases map to TRBD1. This CDR3 comprises 17 residues. V lost 8 bases, J lost 1 base, and 11 bases stayed unmatched. The germline gives CDR1 LNHDA, CDR2 SQIVND (reference sequence). The DNA for the CDR3 is TGTGCCAGTCAAACCGGGACAGGGGTATCGAGCAATCAGCCCCAGCATTTT. It encodes CASQTGTGVSSNQPQHF.